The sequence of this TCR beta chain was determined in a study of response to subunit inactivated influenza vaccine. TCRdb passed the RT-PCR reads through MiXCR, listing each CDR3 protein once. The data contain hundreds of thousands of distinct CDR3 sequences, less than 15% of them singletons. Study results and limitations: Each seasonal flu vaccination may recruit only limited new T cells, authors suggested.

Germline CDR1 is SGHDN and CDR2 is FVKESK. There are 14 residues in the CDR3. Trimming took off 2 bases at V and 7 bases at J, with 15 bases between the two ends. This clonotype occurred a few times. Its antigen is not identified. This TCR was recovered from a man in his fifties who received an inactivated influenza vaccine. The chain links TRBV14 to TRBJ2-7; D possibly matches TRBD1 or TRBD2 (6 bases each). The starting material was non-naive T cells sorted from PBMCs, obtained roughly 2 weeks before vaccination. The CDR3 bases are TGTGCCAGCAGCCAATTCCTAGGAGGGGGGGAGCAGTACTTC. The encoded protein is CASSQFLGGGEQYF.